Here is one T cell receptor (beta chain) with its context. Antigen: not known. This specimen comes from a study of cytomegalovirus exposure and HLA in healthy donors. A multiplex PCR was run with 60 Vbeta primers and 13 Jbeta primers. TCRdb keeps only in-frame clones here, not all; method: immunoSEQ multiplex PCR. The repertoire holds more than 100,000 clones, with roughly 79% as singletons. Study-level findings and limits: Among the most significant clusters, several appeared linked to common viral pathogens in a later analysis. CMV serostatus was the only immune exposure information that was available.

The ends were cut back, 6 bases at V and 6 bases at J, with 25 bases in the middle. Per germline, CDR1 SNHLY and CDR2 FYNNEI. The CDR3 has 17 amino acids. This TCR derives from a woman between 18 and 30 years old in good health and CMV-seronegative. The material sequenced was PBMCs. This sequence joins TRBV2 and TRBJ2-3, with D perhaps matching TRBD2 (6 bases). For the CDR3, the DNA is TGTGCCAGCAGCGCAACAATTGGAGGGCCCCTCCCGGATACGCAGTATTTT. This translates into CASSATIGGPLPDTQYF.